This passage covers 4 T cell receptor beta chains from one sample sequenced in a study of early T cells in non-severe SARS-CoV-2 infection (dated by TCRdb to 2020 to 2022). Library generation was performed with 5' RACE. TCRdb lists the instrument as NextSeq 500. TCRdb reanalyzed the raw reads on its own, using fastp at Q25 for trimming and MiXCR for clone calling, and kept in-frame beta chains. A single entry per CDR3 protein holds the most common genes and DNA from its merged rows. For this sample the table gives 55,000 to 70,000 distinct CDR3 sequences, of which around 6% were detected only once. Jointly, the top ten make up 6.8% of the sample. Source material: whole blood. The source of these receptors is an adult who was a healthcare worker with PCR-confirmed SARS-CoV-2 infection or an uninfected control (not recorded which).

The gene calls are TRBV25-1 and TRBJ2-7; 7 nucleotides agree with TRBD2. V gave up 1 base and J gave up 11 bases; unmatched junction bases: 8. Germline lookup yields CDR1 MGHDK and CDR2 SYGVNS. The CDR3 loop spans 13 amino acids. As DNA, the CDR3 is TGTGCCAGCAGTGAATGGGGGAGGGATGTAGAGTACTTC. Its translation is CASSEWGRDVEYF.

In nucleotides, the CDR3 is TGTGCCAGCAGTTTATCGCCGGGGGTGACTGAAGCTTTCTTT. This codes for CASSLSPGVTEAFF. The J gene is TRBJ1-1, the V gene TRBV27; tentative D call: TRBD1 (5 bases). The CDR3 spans 14 residues. In germline, CDR1 is MNHEY, CDR2 SMNVEV (reference sequence). V gave up 0 bases and J gave up 5 bases, with 10 bases separating them.

Ten or more counts support this clonotype. The chain uses TRBV7-8 and TRBJ2-7, with D perhaps TRBD2 (5 bases). Germline V gene data show CDR1 as SGHVS and CDR2 as FQNEAQ. The CDR3 is 15 residues long. V lost 5 bases and J lost 6, with 20 bases in between. CDR3 bases: TGTGCCAGCAGCCTCCGGCGGGTTTCGGACTCCGAGCAGTACTTC. Protein product: CASSLRRVSDSEQYF.

The sample holds a few counts of this clonotype. V and J are TRBV29-1 and TRBJ2-5, with 8 bases matching TRBD1. The CDR3 extends over 14 amino acids. V gave up 6 bases and J gave up 4 bases; unmatched junction bases: 10. The germline CDR1 and CDR2 sequences are SQVTM and ANQGSEA. This CDR3 reads CSVVLAGGTETQYF. The CDR3 coding sequence is TGCAGCGTGGTTCTGGCAGGGGGCACAGAGACCCAGTACTTC.